Presented here are 9 T cell receptor beta chains from one specimen sequenced in a study of cytomegalovirus exposure and HLA in healthy donors. Clones were sequenced by immunoSEQ multiplex PCR, and TCRdb holds only the in-frame ones, with some missing. The sample contains fewer than 250,000 clones, around four fifths of which appear only once. Input material: PBMCs. Source of these receptors: a woman younger than 30 in good health and CMV-seronegative.

V gene TRBV9 combines with J gene TRBJ2-1; 8 positions agree with TRBD1. CDR1 and CDR2 (germline): SGDLS, YYNGEE. The CDR3 loop spans 15 amino acids. J gave up 2 bases and V 4 bases, and 5 bases lay outside the gene matches. In nucleotides, the CDR3 is TGTGCCAGCAGCCCACAGGGGGAGACCTACAATGAGCAGTTCTTC. Translated, it gives CASSPQGETYNEQFF.

The J gene is TRBJ2-3, the V gene TRBV5-1, with 7 bases matching TRBD2. The CDR3 is 16 residues long. The V segment lost 0 bases and the J segment 1 base; nucleotides outside the gene matches: 5. Germline V lookup: CDR1 SGHRS, CDR2 YFSETQ. The CDR3 protein is CASSLAPSGRTDTQYF. The DNA of the CDR3 is TGCGCCAGCAGCTTGGCGCCTAGCGGACGCACAGATACGCAGTATTTT.

CDR3 residues: CASSIDGYTYTGELFF. In DNA, the CDR3 is TGTGCCAGTAGTATAGATGGGTACACTTACACCGGGGAGCTGTTTTTT. The rearrangement links TRBV19 to TRBJ2-2; no clear D gene. The CDR3 loop spans 16 amino acids. Deletions cut 0 bases from V and 3 bases from J, with 11 bases between. Looked up from germline, CDR1 is LNHDA and CDR2 is SQIVND (reference sequence).

The count of this clone is one. The chain employs TRBV28 and TRBJ1-4, with a possible D match to TRBD1 (5 bases). The germline V and J ends were trimmed by 6 bases and 0 bases, with 14 bases remaining between them. The CDR3 has 16 amino acids. CDR1 is MDHEN and CDR2 is SYDVKM in the germline V gene. The chain's CDR3 is CASREGALSTNEKLFF. The DNA of the CDR3 is TGTGCCAGCAGGGAAGGGGCGCTCTCAACTAATGAAAAACTGTTTTTT.

This chain links TRBV19 with TRBJ2-2, with TRBD2 matching over 13 bases. CDR3 size: 15 residues. Germline CDR1 reads LNHDA; CDR2 reads SQIVND (reference sequence). V trimming: 9 bases; J trimming: 1 base; junction bases outside the gene matches: 2. The CDR3 nucleotides are TGTGCCAGAAGACTAGCGGGAGGGAACACCGGGGAGCTGTTTTTT. Its protein product is CARRLAGGNTGELFF. The whole variable domain, filled in from reference TRBV19 and TRBJ2-2, reads DGGITQSPKYLFRKEGQNVTLSCEQNLNHDAMYWYRQDPGQGLRLIYYSQIVNDFQKGDIAEGYSVSREKKESFPLTVTSAQKNPTAFYLCARRLAGGNTGELFFGEGSRLTVL.

The V call is TRBV30, the J call TRBJ2-7, with 12 bases fitting TRBD2. Germline values: CDR1 GTSNPN, CDR2 SVGIG (reference sequence). Germline trimming cut 0 bases from V and 9 bases from J; bases unmatched to any gene: 9. This CDR3 has 15 amino acids. The CDR3 is CAWSVRTSGAGGQYF. CDR3 in DNA: TGTGCCTGGAGTGTACGGACTAGCGGGGCCGGGGGGCAGTACTTC.

The chain couples TRBV9 to TRBJ1-1; no definite D call. The ends were cut back, 4 bases at V and 5 bases at J, with 12 bases in the middle. From germline, CDR1 is SGDLS and CDR2 YYNGEE. The CDR3 is made up of 13 amino acids. CDR3 DNA sequence: TGTGCCAGCAGCCGCTTAGGAGGGACTGAAGCTTTCTTT. Protein product: CASSRLGGTEAFF.

V is TRBV5-8 and J is TRBJ2-3; TRBD1 matches 9 bases. V dropped 7 bases and J dropped 2; count of bases not matched to a gene: 5. From germline, CDR1 is SGHTS and CDR2 YDEGEE. CDR3 length: 14 residues. The CDR3 is CASYGTGYTDTQYF. CDR3 DNA: TGTGCCAGCTACGGGACAGGGTACACAGATACGCAGTATTTT.

The CDR3 is CSVDSTGGTEAFF. For the CDR3, the DNA is TGCAGCGTTGATTCCACAGGGGGCACTGAAGCTTTCTTT. The chain uses TRBV29-1 and TRBJ1-1; 8 positions match TRBD1. Germline CDR1 reads SQVTM; CDR2 reads ANQGSEA. V lost 3 bases to trimming and J lost 4 bases; unmatched junction nucleotides: 4. This CDR3 is built from 13 residues. The full variable domain, completed using reference TRBV29-1 and TRBJ1-1, is SAVISQKPSRDICQRGTSLTIQCQVDSQVTMMFWYRQQPGQSLTLIATANQGSEATYESGFVIDKFPISRPNLTFSTLTVSNMSPEDSSIYLCSVDSTGGTEAFFGQGTRLTVV.